This TCR beta chain originates from a study of shared clonotypes between healthy human individuals. This clone was observed a single time. This CDR3 region has 16 residues. Deletions cut 5 bases from V and 1 base from J, with 17 bases between. Germline CDR1 and CDR2: SEHNR and FQNEAQ (reference sequence). Naive CD8 cells lacked CD45RO, underwent positive selection for CCR7 and left out terminally differentiated effector memory CD45RA+ cells. All donors qualified as healthy HIV-negative adults and had experienced no recent acute infections or vaccinations. The protocol was immunoSEQ multiplex PCR, while the TCRdb copy is restricted to in-frame clones and leaves out a portion. Here the sample spans 500,000 to 700,000 clones, 90% to 95% being singletons.

V usage is TRBV7-9 and J usage is TRBJ1-1, with D maybe TRBD1 (5 bases). This receptor was taken from a woman in her 30s in good health. The sample taken for sequencing was naive CD8+ T cells sorted from blood. Here the CDR3 DNA reads TGTGCCAGCAGCCCAGTGGGGAGGGGTGGGAACACTGAAGCTTTCTTT. Protein product: CASSPVGRGGNTEAFF.